The next 9 T cell receptor beta chains were all read from a single sample in a study of T cells in Graves' hyperthyroidism and ophthalmopathy. TCR beta CDR3 regions were amplified from RNA. Using the HTBI primer set, a first-round RT-PCR was run on the TCR CDR3. TCRdb ran MiXCR on the multiplex PCR reads and lists one entry per CDR3 protein. The sample has hundreds of thousands of distinct CDR3 sequences, approximately 18% seen once. The specimen sequenced was blood. The receptor set was obtained from a woman in her 50s with Graves' hyperthyroidism that later progressed to Graves' ophthalmopathy.

This chain links TRBV6-1 with TRBJ1-1; D uncertain. Germline CDR1 reads MNHNS; CDR2 reads SASEGT. V gave up 7 bases and J gave up 1 base, with 16 bases separating them. CDR3 length: 15 amino acids. CDR3 DNA: TGTGCCAGCACCTCCTCGGTGAGCGCGAACACTGAAGCTTTCTTT. This sequence encodes CASTSSVSANTEAFF.

In this sample, this clonotype turned up many times. This chain uses TRBV29-1 with TRBJ1-1, with 9 bases fitting TRBD1. CDR1 is SQVTM and CDR2 is ANQGSEA in the germline V gene. After removal of 5 bases from V and 6 bases from J, the junction contained 10 bases not matched to a gene. The CDR3 consists of 14 residues. This CDR3 is CSVRTGDGTAEAFF. As DNA, the CDR3 is TGCAGCGTTAGGACAGGGGACGGGACGGCTGAAGCTTTCTTT.

About this clonotype: Sequence at one end of the junction differs from germline and may be a read error. This chain joins TRBV6-2 or TRBV6-3 and TRBJ2-1; D is unclear. Germline CDR1 MNHEY, CDR2 SVGEGT. This CDR3 spans 9 amino acids. CDR3 sequence (DNA): TGTGCCACCATCCACGAGCAGCTCTTC. Encoded protein: CATIHEQLF.

This clonotype showed up just once. A much bigger clone sits one base away, suggesting this may be a read error. The chain has TRBV20-1 and TRBJ2-3; TRBD1 matches 8 bases. V shed 7 bases, J shed 4 bases, and the junction held 16 bases outside the gene matches. Germline V gene lookup returns CDR1 DFQATT and CDR2 SNEGSKA (reference sequence). CDR3 size: 16 residues. The CDR3 spells CSVPPDPDRGADTQYF. CDR3 nucleotides: TGCAGTGTCCCACCCGACCCAGACAGGGGTGCAGATACGCAGTATTTT.

V is TRBV20-1 and J is TRBJ1-1; D is uncertain. This CDR3 region has 12 residues. The germline CDR1 and CDR2 sequences are DFQATT and SNEGSKA (reference sequence). The germline V and J ends were trimmed by 1 base and 7 bases, with 10 bases remaining between them. The CDR3 spells CSARVLQIEAFF. CDR3 nucleotides: TGCAGTGCTAGAGTTCTACAGATTGAAGCTTTCTTT.

This sequence joins TRBV6-1 and TRBJ2-5; 7 nucleotides match TRBD1. Losses at the gene ends were 7 bases for V and 2 bases for J; bases not matched to a gene: 10. Germline loops: CDR1 MNHNS, CDR2 SASEGT. This CDR3 comprises 15 residues. CDR3 DNA: TGTGCCAGCACTCTTCACCGGGACAGTCAAGAGACCCAGTACTTC. As protein: CASTLHRDSQETQYF.

In its sample, this clonotype was seen a few times. Given a much more abundant clone one base away, this may be a read error. The J gene is TRBJ2-1, the V gene TRBV3-1, with TRBD2 identical over 8 bases. CDR1 is LGHDT and CDR2 is YNNKEL in the germline V gene (reference sequence). The CDR3 is made up of 15 amino acids. CDR3 protein: CASSQVGAGDNEQLF. The CDR3 DNA follows: TGTGCCAGCAGCCAAGTTGGAGCGGGGGACAATGAGCAGCTCTTC.

As concerns this clonotype: A junction end diverges from the germline sequence, so it may reflect a read error. DNA of the CDR3: TGTGTCTGGAACAGCCTTAATGAAAAACTGTTTTTT. Its protein is CVWNSLNEKLFF. This chain connects TRBV30 to TRBJ1-4; D not certain. CDR1 and CDR2 from the germline V gene are GTSNPN and SVGIG (reference sequence). CDR3 size: 12 residues.

This clonotype came up many times. J is TRBJ1-5 and V is TRBV2, with 7 bases lining up with TRBD1. Germline lookup yields CDR1 SNHLY and CDR2 FYNNEI. V gave up 6 bases and J gave up 2 bases; unmatched junction bases: 4. The CDR3 runs 14 residues. CDR3 bases: TGTGCCAGCAGCCGACAGGGTCGCAATCAGCCCCAGCATTTT. Protein product: CASSRQGRNQPQHF. Full variable domain (missing parts from reference TRBV2 and TRBJ1-5): EPEVTQTPSHQVTQMGQEVILRCVPISNHLYFYWYRQILGQKVEFLVSFYNNEISEKSEIFDDQFSVERPDGSNFTLKIRSTKLEDSAMYFCASSRQGRNQPQHFGDGTRLSIL.